The 23 T cell receptor beta chains listed next were all sequenced from one sample in a study of T cells after posttransplantation cyclophosphamide (dated by TCRdb to the mid-2010s). The treatment or condition label, as the study defines it: high-dose cyclophosphamide on days +3 and +4 as single-agent GVHD prophylaxis. PTCy patients received busulfan and fludarabine conditioning, a related or unrelated marrow graft, and cyclophosphamide on days +3 and +4. The library was made by the immunoSEQ multiplex PCR assay. As stored in TCRdb, this immuneACCESS dataset retains in-frame rearrangements with V and J assigned. A fraction of the clones does not appear; measured against another copy, unresolved V genes explain less than half of the discrepancy, and the remainder lacks a known reason. This sample has around 8,000 clones in the table, none counted a single time. The ten largest account for about 6.1% of the sample.

The sample consisted of PBMCs, taken after an allogeneic stem cell transplant with post-transplant cyclophosphamide. These receptors were taken from a male patient aged 25-45 years who received an allogeneic stem cell transplant from an unrelated donor, was CMV-positive, and had acute and chronic GVHD. Following a transplant, a fraction of the T cells may be traceable to the graft donor.

This clone is deemed medium-sized. The chain couples TRBV27 to TRBJ2-6; 9 positions match TRBD1. With 6 bases clipped from V and 2 bases from J, the junction kept 5 bases outside the gene matches. This CDR3 is built from 16 residues. Germline V gives CDR1 MNHEY, CDR2 SMNVEV (reference sequence). This CDR3 is CASSKGTGTGANVLTF. CDR3 nucleotide sequence: TGTGCCAGCAGCAAAGGGACAGGGACTGGGGCCAACGTCCTGACTTTC.

In this sample, this clone turned up many times. This chain joins TRBV5-1 and TRBJ2-3; D might be TRBD2 (7 bases). The length of the CDR3 is 15 residues. V lost 2 bases and J 4 bases, leaving 14 bases between the germline ends. Germline-derived CDR1 and CDR2 are SGHRS and YFSETQ. The CDR3 loop reads CASSFRGGAADTQYF. The DNA of the CDR3 is TGCGCCAGCAGCTTCCGAGGGGGGGCAGCAGATACGCAGTATTTT.

This clone was seen ten or more times. The chain recombines TRBV25-1 with TRBJ2-7, with 7 bases fitting TRBD1. Trimming removed 2 bases from V and 4 bases from J; junction bases left unmatched: 5. CDR3 length: 14 residues. Per the germline V gene, CDR1 is MGHDK and CDR2 is SYGVNS. The CDR3 loop is CASSETGTVYEQYF. The CDR3 coding sequence is TGTGCCAGCAGTGAAACGGGGACAGTATACGAGCAGTACTTC.

This clone was detected many times. This chain joins TRBV6-5 and TRBJ2-1, with D perhaps matching TRBD1 (6 bases). Germline V gene data show CDR1 as MNHEY and CDR2 as SVGAGI. V was clipped by 5 bases and J by 10 bases, with 12 bases between them. The CDR3 runs 12 residues. The CDR3: CASSLRGTEQFF. In DNA form, the CDR3 reads TGTGCCAGCAGTCTCAGGGGAACCGAGCAGTTCTTC.

Ten or more counts support this clone. This chain links TRBV19 with TRBJ2-7; 9 bases agree with TRBD2. CDR1 is LNHDA, CDR2 SQIVND, per germline (reference sequence). There are 18 residues in the CDR3. V shed 3 bases and J 0 bases; nucleotides not matched to a gene: 12. CDR3: CASSIFMASGDSSYEQYF. In DNA form, the CDR3 reads TGTGCCAGTAGTATTTTTATGGCTAGCGGGGACAGCTCCTACGAGCAGTACTTC.

The sample holds many counts of this clone. The chain is built from TRBV4-3 and TRBJ2-2; TRBD1 aligns across 7 bases. The germline gives CDR1 LGHNA, CDR2 YSLEER. The CDR3 covers 16 residues. The trim removed 3 bases at V and 1 base at J, leaving 5 bases unmatched. In DNA form, the CDR3 reads TGCGCCAGCAGCCATGCCGGGACAGTGAACACCGGGGAGCTGTTTTTT. Its translation is CASSHAGTVNTGELFF.

This clone was detected many times. The rearrangement joins TRBV6-5 to TRBJ2-3, with 12 positions matching TRBD2. V was clipped by 8 bases and J by 4 bases; unmatched bases: 7. From germline, CDR1 is MNHEY and CDR2 SVGAGI. This CDR3 is 15 amino acids long. CDR3 in DNA: TGTGCCAGCGCTAGCGGGGGGGCTTTCGCAGATACGCAGTATTTT. Translating gives CASASGGAFADTQYF.

V is TRBV12-3 or TRBV12-4 and J is TRBJ2-5; TRBD1 agrees at 9 bases. V shed 3 bases, J shed 2 bases, and the junction held 1 base outside the gene matches. The CDR3 has 14 amino acids. The CDR3 protein is CASSLGTGQETQYF. The CDR3 bases are TGTGCCAGCAGTTTGGGGACAGGGCAAGAGACCCAGTACTTC.

The sample holds many counts of this clone. The V gene is TRBV9, the J gene TRBJ2-3; 7 positions agree with TRBD2. This CDR3 is built from 13 residues. The V gene end was trimmed by 6 bases and the J gene end by 1 base; junction bases not matched to a gene: 2. CDR1 and CDR2 (germline): SGDLS, YYNGEE. DNA of the CDR3: TGTGCCAGCACGGCGGGGGGCACAGATACGCAGTATTTT. This encodes CASTAGGTDTQYF.

The table lists this clone with many counts. The rearrangement links TRBV19 to TRBJ1-1, with 7 bases aligning to TRBD1. Germline CDR1 LNHDA, CDR2 SQIVND (reference sequence). V lost 8 bases and J lost 1; bases outside the gene matches: 7. The CDR3 totals 14 residues. This CDR3 is CASLLGGKNTEAFF. CDR3 bases: TGTGCCAGTTTGCTAGGGGGCAAGAACACTGAAGCTTTCTTT.

This clone was found many times. The CDR3 loop reads CASSTGTSGRGWFF. CDR3 coding DNA: TGTGCCAGCAGTACCGGGACTAGCGGGAGAGGTTGGTTCTTC. This chain joins TRBV6-6 and TRBJ2-1, with TRBD2 matching 14 bases. V trimming: 5 bases; J trimming: 15 bases; junction bases outside the gene matches: 9. Germline CDR1 reads MNHNY; CDR2 reads SVGAGI (reference sequence). The CDR3 loop spans 14 amino acids.

This clone has at least ten counts. V usage is TRBV27 and J usage is TRBJ2-7; 7 bases fit TRBD2. The CDR3 has 14 residues. The V gene end was trimmed by 5 bases and the J gene end by 5 bases; junction bases not matched to a gene: 9. The germline CDR1 and CDR2 sequences are MNHEY and SMNVEV (reference sequence). CDR3 DNA: TGTGCCAGCAGTCTCTGGGGGGGTTTAGACGAGCAGTACTTC. It translates to CASSLWGGLDEQYF.

This clone was recorded many times. The V call is TRBV2, the J call TRBJ1-5, with 10 bases lining up with TRBD1. V lost 6 bases and J lost 8; bases outside the gene matches: 7. CDR1 is SNHLY, CDR2 FYNNEI, per germline. This CDR3 has 14 residues. The CDR3 loop reads CASRPGQGLKPQHF. CDR3 bases: TGTGCCAGCAGACCGGGACAGGGGCTGAAGCCCCAGCATTTT. Using reference TRBV2 and TRBJ1-5 for the parts outside the CDR3, the full variable domain is EPEVTQTPSHQVTQMGQEVILRCVPISNHLYFYWYRQILGQKVEFLVSFYNNEISEKSEIFDDQFSVERPDGSNFTLKIRSTKLEDSAMYFCASRPGQGLKPQHFGDGTRLSIL.

This clone was seen ten or more times. V gene TRBV9 combines with J gene TRBJ1-2; D unresolved. The ends were cut back, 0 bases at V and 0 bases at J, with 9 bases in the middle. Germline-derived CDR1 and CDR2 are SGDLS and YYNGEE. The CDR3 covers 15 residues. The CDR3 loop is CASSVDQETNYGYTF. Written as DNA, the CDR3 is TGTGCCAGCAGCGTAGACCAGGAAACTAACTATGGCTACACCTTC.

This clone has at least ten counts. J is TRBJ1-1 and V is TRBV29-1; perhaps TRBD1 as D (5 bases). Trimming shortened V by 0 bases and J by 4 bases, and 9 bases separated the two germline ends. This CDR3 is 13 amino acids long. Germline-derived CDR1 and CDR2 are SQVTM and ANQGSEA. CDR3 in amino acids: CSVEESGFTEAFF. The CDR3 region has the DNA TGCAGCGTTGAAGAATCAGGGTTCACTGAAGCTTTCTTT.

At least ten counts were recorded for this clone. The J gene is TRBJ1-1, the V gene TRBV30, with D maybe TRBD1 (5 bases). The germline V and J ends were trimmed by 4 bases and 5 bases, with 14 bases remaining between them. In germline, CDR1 is GTSNPN, CDR2 SVGIG (reference sequence). This CDR3 spans 13 amino acids. The CDR3 nucleotides are TGTGCCTGGACCAGGGCGGAGGGGACTGAAGCTTTCTTT. Translation: CAWTRAEGTEAFF.

The CDR3 loop reads CASSSYRGETQYF. CDR3 DNA sequence: TGTGCCAGCAGCTCCTACAGGGGAGAGACCCAGTACTTC. The J gene is TRBJ2-5, the V gene TRBV7-9; TRBD1 aligns across 7 bases. The V gene's germline CDR1 is SEHNR and CDR2 FQNEAQ (reference sequence). This CDR3 spans 13 amino acids. V trimming: 4 bases; J trimming: 4 bases; junction bases outside the gene matches: 3.

In this sample, this clone is medium-sized. The chain joins TRBV10-3 to TRBJ2-1; 10 nucleotides agree with TRBD2. In germline, CDR1 is ENHRY, CDR2 SYGVKD. This CDR3 region has 13 residues. J was trimmed by 2 bases and V by 9 bases; bases with no gene match: 1. The CDR3 loop is CAITSGTYNEQFF. For the CDR3, the DNA is TGTGCCATAACTAGCGGGACCTACAATGAGCAGTTCTTC.

The sample holds many counts of this clone. This sequence joins TRBV5-1 and TRBJ2-6; no definite D call. This CDR3 region has 15 residues. Germline-derived CDR1 and CDR2 are SGHRS and YFSETQ. Trimming pared 3 bases from V and 0 bases from J, leaving 7 bases between. CDR3 nucleotide sequence: TGCGCCAGCAGCTCCACAGTCTCTGGGGCCAACGTCCTGACTTTC. This encodes CASSSTVSGANVLTF.

This clone ranks as medium-sized. This chain connects TRBV7-9 to TRBJ2-7; TRBD1 agrees at 9 bases. This CDR3 region has 14 residues. The junction had 7 bases not matched to a gene; V was cut back by 5 bases and J by 5 bases. The germline V gene has CDR1 SEHNR and CDR2 FQNEAQ (reference sequence). In nucleotides, the CDR3 is TGTGCCAGCAGCGCCGGGACAGGGAGGGACGAGCAGTACTTC. It codes for CASSAGTGRDEQYF.

This clone was seen many times. The V gene is TRBV7-8, the J gene TRBJ2-1; 9 nucleotides line up with TRBD2. From germline, CDR1 is SGHVS and CDR2 FQNEAQ. Trimming at V came to 6 bases and at J to 0 bases, leaving 15 bases not matched to a gene. The CDR3 is 19 residues long. In DNA form, the CDR3 reads TGTGCCAGCAGGCTAGCACGCCTAGCGGGGCCTCGCTCCTACAATGAGCAGTTCTTC. Its translation: CASRLARLAGPRSYNEQFF.

This clone was recorded many times. One end of the junction fails to match germline, which may point to a read error. The chain links TRBV6-1 to TRBJ2-3, with TRBD1 matching 8 bases. Germline CDR1 MNHNS, CDR2 SASEGT. This CDR3 contains 12 residues. The CDR3 loop reads CASSSGTGTQYF. The CDR3 DNA is TGTGCCAGCAGCTCCGGGACAGGTACGCAGTATTTT.

V and J are TRBV9 and TRBJ2-5, with TRBD2 matching 10 bases. Trimming cost V 4 bases and J 4 bases; bases outside gene matches: 10. The length of the CDR3 is 16 residues. Germline V CDR1 and CDR2: SGDLS, YYNGEE. CDR3 protein: CASSPSSGGARETQYF. The CDR3 DNA reads as TGTGCCAGCAGCCCCTCGAGCGGGGGGGCCAGAGAGACCCAGTACTTC.